Each of the 15 T cell receptor beta chains below was sequenced from the same sample in a study of blood T cell repertoires in COVID-19. Libraries were prepared by immunoSEQ multiplex PCR; TCRdb keeps only in-frame clonotypes and omits some of them. The data show 150,000 to 200,000 clones, about 82% seen once. Sequencing was done on a sample of peripheral blood. The receptors originated from a woman aged 25-40 years with acute or convalescent COVID-19.

V usage is TRBV27 and J usage is TRBJ2-7; possibly TRBD1 for D (5 bases). The CDR3 sequence is 13 residues long. Germline CDR1 MNHEY, CDR2 SMNVEV (reference sequence). Trimming removed 6 bases at V and 2 bases at J, with 11 bases between. CDR3 protein: CASSFDRAYEQYF. CDR3 nucleotide sequence: TGTGCCAGCAGCTTCGACAGAGCCTACGAGCAGTACTTC.

The CDR3 protein is CASRFGTAGNTIYF. In nucleotides, the CDR3 is TGTGCCAGCAGATTTGGAACAGCTGGAAACACCATATATTTT. This chain joins TRBV13 and TRBJ1-3; no definite D call. This CDR3 spans 14 amino acids. CDR1 PRHDT and CDR2 FYEKMQ come from the germline V gene (reference sequence). The germline V and J ends were trimmed by 6 bases and 2 bases, with 11 bases remaining between them.

V and J are TRBV11-1 and TRBJ1-2, with D possibly TRBD1 on 5 matching bases. The CDR3 has 13 residues. Germline CDR1 and CDR2: SGHAT and FQDESV (reference sequence). V was shortened by 3 bases and J by 8 bases, with 13 bases between the two germline ends. The CDR3 reads CASSFFGGDGYTF. The CDR3 nucleotides read TGTGCCAGCAGCTTCTTCGGGGGGGACGGCTACACCTTC. The variable domain in full, completed from reference TRBV11-1 and TRBJ1-2, reads EAEVAQSPRYKITEKSQAVAFWCDPISGHATLYWYRQILGQGPELLVQFQDESVVDDSQLPKDRFSAERLKGVDSTLKIQPAELGDSAMYLCASSFFGGDGYTFGSGTRLTVV.

The V call is TRBV25-1, the J call TRBJ2-1, with D tentatively TRBD1 (6 bases). V was pared by 2 bases and J by 7 bases, with 21 bases between. From germline, CDR1 is MGHDK and CDR2 SYGVNS. The CDR3 contains 17 residues. The CDR3 is CASSETHRDTGLNEQFF. In nucleotides, the CDR3 is TGTGCCAGCAGTGAAACCCACCGGGACACGGGTTTGAATGAGCAGTTCTTC.

Only one count was recorded for this clone. The V call is TRBV4-3, the J call TRBJ2-3; no firm D call. With 4 bases removed from V and 0 bases from J, the gap between germline ends came to 11 bases. Germline CDR1 and CDR2: LGHNA and YSLEER. The CDR3 has 15 amino acids. Here the CDR3 reads CASSPQAFSTDTQYF. CDR3 nucleotides: TGCGCCAGCAGCCCGCAAGCGTTTAGCACAGATACGCAGTATTTT.

In this sample, this clone turned up once. This chain links TRBV29-1 with TRBJ2-2; no reliable D call. The V gene's germline CDR1 is SQVTM and CDR2 ANQGSEA. Trimming stripped 7 bases from V and 8 bases from J, with 11 bases between. The CDR3 has 11 amino acids. CDR3 sequence (DNA): TGCAGCGCTTCTCTATGGGGGGAGCTGTTTTTT. Its translation: CSASLWGELFF.

The table lists this clone with many counts. V is TRBV7-9 and J is TRBJ2-7; D is unclear. This CDR3 contains 18 residues. Looked up from germline, CDR1 is SEHNR and CDR2 is FQNEAQ (reference sequence). Trimming removed 4 bases from V and 0 bases from J, with 22 bases in between. The CDR3 spells CASSSYTRLTNFSYEQYF. DNA of the CDR3: TGTGCCAGCAGCTCATACACGCGTCTCACTAATTTCTCCTACGAGCAGTACTTC.

This clone was counted once. The genes are TRBV7-2 and TRBJ2-1; 7 bases agree with TRBD1. With V trimmed by 6 bases and J by 7 bases, 3 bases remained unmatched. The CDR3 runs 12 residues. Germline-derived CDR1 and CDR2 are SGHTA and FQGNSA. The CDR3 sequence is CASRLQGNEQFF. For the CDR3, the DNA is TGTGCCAGCAGGTTACAGGGGAATGAGCAGTTCTTC.

V usage is TRBV13 and J usage is TRBJ1-2; maybe TRBD1 (5 bases). The CDR3 has 14 amino acids. V lost 4 bases and J lost 6, with 15 bases in between. The germline CDR1 and CDR2 sequences are PRHDT and FYEKMQ (reference sequence). The CDR3 region is CASSSGRVIHGYTF. CDR3 DNA: TGTGCCAGCAGCTCAGGCAGGGTAATACATGGCTACACCTTC.

This chain joins TRBV30 and TRBJ2-3; no clear D. The germline V and J ends were trimmed by 2 bases and 3 bases, with 18 bases remaining between them. CDR3 length: 16 amino acids. Germline V lookup: CDR1 GTSNPN, CDR2 SVGIG (reference sequence). CDR3 coding DNA: TGTGCCTGGAGTATACTTCCCCCACGAGGAACAGATACGCAGTATTTT. Translating gives CAWSILPPRGTDTQYF.

The chain combines TRBV6-2 or TRBV6-3 with TRBJ1-6; D unclear. V was cut by 3 bases and J by 8 bases, with 8 bases left in between. In germline, CDR1 is MNHEY, CDR2 SVGEGT. CDR3 length: 13 amino acids. The CDR3 nucleotides are TGTGCCAGCAGTTATTTTCAGGATTCACCCCTCCACTTT. Protein product: CASSYFQDSPLHF.

The V call is TRBV28, the J call TRBJ2-7; 9 bases match TRBD1. The germline V gene encodes CDR1 MDHEN and CDR2 SYDVKM. The CDR3 length is 15 residues. After removal of 6 bases from V and 2 bases from J, the junction contained 8 bases not matched to a gene. The CDR3 nucleotides read TGTGCCAGCAGGGGTACCGGGACAGGGACCTACGAGCAGTACTTC. This translates into CASRGTGTGTYEQYF.

The V call is TRBV10-2, the J call TRBJ1-2, with D unresolved. In germline, CDR1 is WSHSY, CDR2 SAAADI. The CDR3 extends over 16 amino acids. The V and J ends lost 0 bases and 4 bases respectively, with 15 bases between them. CDR3 amino acids: CASSESLRGGRYGYTF. CDR3 sequence (DNA): TGCGCCAGCAGTGAGTCGCTGCGGGGAGGTCGCTATGGCTACACCTTC.

The chain uses TRBV18 and TRBJ2-7; tentatively, D is TRBD2 (6 bases). Germline V CDR1 and CDR2: KGHSH, LQKENI. V dropped 3 bases and J dropped 6 bases, with 15 bases sitting between them. CDR3 length: 14 amino acids. The CDR3 here is CASSPTDAGGEQYF. CDR3 DNA: TGTGCCAGCTCACCTACGGACGCCGGGGGCGAGCAGTACTTC.

This chain links TRBV9 with TRBJ1-2; D is uncertain. The CDR3 is made up of 13 amino acids. Deletions cut 5 bases from V and 4 bases from J, with 12 bases between. Looked up from germline, CDR1 is SGDLS and CDR2 is YYNGEE. Written as DNA, the CDR3 is TGTGCCAGCAGGGGTGGGCAGTCCTATGGCTACACCTTC. As protein: CASRGGQSYGYTF.